This TCR beta chain was sequenced in a study of blood T cell repertoires in COVID-19. Whole-study context: Whether acute or convalescent, the COVID-19 samples came from the United States, Italy and Spain. T cells, B-cell-depleted T cells, or PBMCs provided the cDNA or gDNA that served as material.

Original analysis: Amplification of reference gene primers was used by the study to estimate nucleated cell counts. This table comes from immunoSEQ multiplex PCR, and its TCRdb copy is limited to in-frame clones, with some not included. Clonal size and the V and J genes are those of that table, whereas D and trimming came from the DNA. The table has some 160,000 clones, about 84% seen once. CDR3 size: 15 residues. Germline CDR1 and CDR2: SGDLS and YYNGEE. With V trimmed by 4 bases and J by 5 bases, 6 bases remained unmatched. The chain joins TRBV9 to TRBJ2-1; 10 nucleotides align to TRBD1. This receptor was taken from a woman aged 45-65 years with acute or convalescent COVID-19. Sequencing was done on a sample of peripheral blood. Here the CDR3 DNA reads TGTGCCAGCAGCAGACAGGGGGCTAGAAACAATGAGCAGTTCTTC. Protein sequence: CASSRQGARNNEQFF.